There are a few counts of the clone carrying this TCR beta chain. Trimming removed 0 bases from V and 4 bases from J, with 15 bases in between. The CDR3 is made up of 16 amino acids. Germline V lookup: CDR1 LGHNA, CDR2 YSLEER. The data belong to a study of cytomegalovirus exposure and HLA in healthy donors. The PCR ran on 60 Vbeta and 13 Jbeta primers. Measured with immunoSEQ multiplex PCR; TCRdb has only the in-frame clones, and not every one. The sample gives roughly 100,000 clones, under 85% of which show up once; roughly 9.2% is in the top ten. Sequencing was carried out using PBMCs. This TCR was sampled from a middle-aged woman in good health and CMV-seropositive. The rearrangement links TRBV4-3 to TRBJ1-1; tentatively, D is TRBD1 (5 bases). In DNA, the CDR3 is TGCGCCAGCAGCCAAGAGGGATGGCAGGGCCCCACTGAAGCTTTCTTT. Amino acid sequence: CASSQEGWQGPTEAFF.